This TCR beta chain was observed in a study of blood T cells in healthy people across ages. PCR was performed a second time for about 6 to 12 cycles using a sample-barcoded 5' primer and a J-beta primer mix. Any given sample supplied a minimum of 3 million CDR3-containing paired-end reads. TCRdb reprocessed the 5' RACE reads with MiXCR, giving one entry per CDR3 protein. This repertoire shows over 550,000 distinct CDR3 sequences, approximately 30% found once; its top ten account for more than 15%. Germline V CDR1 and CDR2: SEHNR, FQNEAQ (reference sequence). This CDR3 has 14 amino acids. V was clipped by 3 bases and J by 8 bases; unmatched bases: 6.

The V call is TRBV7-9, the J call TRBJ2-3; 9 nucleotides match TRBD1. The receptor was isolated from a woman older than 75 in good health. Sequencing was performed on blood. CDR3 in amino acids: CASSLGTGRPTQYF. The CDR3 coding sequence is TGTGCCAGCAGCTTGGGGACAGGGCGTCCTACGCAGTATTTT.